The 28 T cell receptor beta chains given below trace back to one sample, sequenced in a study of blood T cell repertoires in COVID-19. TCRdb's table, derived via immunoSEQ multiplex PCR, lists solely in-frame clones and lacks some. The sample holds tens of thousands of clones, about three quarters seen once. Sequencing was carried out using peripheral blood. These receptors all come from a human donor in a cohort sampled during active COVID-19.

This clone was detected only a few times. The CDR3 nucleotides are TGTGCCAGCAGGCCGACAGGGGAAGGCTACACCTTC. It specifies CASRPTGEGYTF. The rearrangement uses TRBV7-2 and TRBJ1-2; 8 bases fit TRBD1. The junction had 5 bases not matched to a gene; V was cut back by 6 bases and J by 8 bases. The CDR3 is 12 residues long. Germline-derived CDR1 and CDR2 are SGHTA and FQGNSA.

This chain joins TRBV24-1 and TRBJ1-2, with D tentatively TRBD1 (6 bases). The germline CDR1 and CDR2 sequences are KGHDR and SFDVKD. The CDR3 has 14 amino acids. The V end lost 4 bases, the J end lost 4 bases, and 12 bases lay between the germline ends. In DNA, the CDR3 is TGTGCCACCAGTGACCGGACAGAGGCCTATGGCTACACCTTC. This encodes CATSDRTEAYGYTF.

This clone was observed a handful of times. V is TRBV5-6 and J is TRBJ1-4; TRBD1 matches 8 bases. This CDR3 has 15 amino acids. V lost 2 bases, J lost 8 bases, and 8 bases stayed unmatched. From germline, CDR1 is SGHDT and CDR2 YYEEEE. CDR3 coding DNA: TGTGCCAGCAGCTTCTCGGCAGGGGGCGTAGAAAAACTGTTTTTT. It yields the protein CASSFSAGGVEKLFF.

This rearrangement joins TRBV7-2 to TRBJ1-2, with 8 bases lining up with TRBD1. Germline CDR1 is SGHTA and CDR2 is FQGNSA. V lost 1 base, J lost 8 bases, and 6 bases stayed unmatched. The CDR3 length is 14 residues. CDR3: CASSLDQGAAGYTF. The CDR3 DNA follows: TGTGCCAGCAGCTTAGATCAGGGGGCTGCGGGCTACACCTTC.

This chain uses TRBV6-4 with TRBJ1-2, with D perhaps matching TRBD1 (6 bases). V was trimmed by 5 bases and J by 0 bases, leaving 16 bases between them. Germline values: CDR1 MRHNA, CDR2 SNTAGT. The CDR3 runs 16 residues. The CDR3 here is CASSKTGTSSNYGYTF. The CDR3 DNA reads TGTGCCAGCAGTAAGACAGGAACCTCTTCTAACTATGGCTACACCTTC.

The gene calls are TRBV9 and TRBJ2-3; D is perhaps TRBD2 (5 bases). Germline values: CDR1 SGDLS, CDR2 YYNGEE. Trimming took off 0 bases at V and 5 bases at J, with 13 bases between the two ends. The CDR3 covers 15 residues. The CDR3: CASSVDEGDLDTQYF. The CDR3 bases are TGTGCCAGCAGCGTAGACGAGGGAGATTTAGATACGCAGTATTTT.

CDR3 sequence reads: CASSSRGRNTGELFF. The CDR3, as DNA: TGTGCCAGCAGCTCCAGGGGACGGAACACCGGGGAGCTGTTTTTT. This rearrangement joins TRBV5-4 to TRBJ2-2; D might be TRBD1 (6 bases). The CDR3 consists of 15 residues. V dropped 3 bases and J dropped 1 base, with 10 bases sitting between them. Per germline, CDR1 SGHNT and CDR2 YYREEE (reference sequence).

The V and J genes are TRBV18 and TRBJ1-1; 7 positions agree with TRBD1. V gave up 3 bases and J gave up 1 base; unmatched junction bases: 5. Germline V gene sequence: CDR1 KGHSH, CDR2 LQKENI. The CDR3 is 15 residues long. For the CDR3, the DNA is TGTGCCAGCTCACCCCAGACAGGGACGAACACTGAAGCTTTCTTT. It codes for CASSPQTGTNTEAFF. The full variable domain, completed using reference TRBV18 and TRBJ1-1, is NAGVMQNPRHLVRRRGQEARLRCSPMKGHSHVYWYRQLPEEGLKFMVYLQKENIIDESGMPKERFSAEFPKEGPSILRIQQVVRGDSAAYFCASSPQTGTNTEAFFGQGTRLTVV.

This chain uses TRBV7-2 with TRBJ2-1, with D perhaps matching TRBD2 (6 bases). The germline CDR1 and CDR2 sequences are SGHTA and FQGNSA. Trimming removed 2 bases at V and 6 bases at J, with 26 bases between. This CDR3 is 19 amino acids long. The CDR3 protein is CASSLRRRDLAPLINEQFF. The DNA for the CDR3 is TGTGCCAGCAGCTTACGACGACGGGACTTAGCCCCCCTAATCAATGAGCAGTTCTTC.

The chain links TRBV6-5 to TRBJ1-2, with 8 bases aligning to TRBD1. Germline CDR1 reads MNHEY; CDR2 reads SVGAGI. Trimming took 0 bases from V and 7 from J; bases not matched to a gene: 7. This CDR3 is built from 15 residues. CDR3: CASSYSWTGRSGYTF. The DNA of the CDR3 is TGTGCCAGCAGTTACTCATGGACAGGGAGGAGTGGCTACACCTTC.

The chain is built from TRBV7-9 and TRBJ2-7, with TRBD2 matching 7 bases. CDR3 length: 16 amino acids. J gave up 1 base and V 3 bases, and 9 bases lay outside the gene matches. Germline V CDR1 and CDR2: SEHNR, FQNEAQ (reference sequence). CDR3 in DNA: TGTGCCAGCAGCTTCGTCGGCGGGAGTGGGTCCTACGAGCAGTACTTC. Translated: CASSFVGGSGSYEQYF.

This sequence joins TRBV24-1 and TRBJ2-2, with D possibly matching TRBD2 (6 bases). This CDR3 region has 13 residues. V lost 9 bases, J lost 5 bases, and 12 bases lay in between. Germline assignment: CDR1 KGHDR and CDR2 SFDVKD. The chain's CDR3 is CATELAVTGELFF. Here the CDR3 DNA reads TGTGCCACCGAACTAGCAGTTACCGGGGAGCTGTTTTTT.

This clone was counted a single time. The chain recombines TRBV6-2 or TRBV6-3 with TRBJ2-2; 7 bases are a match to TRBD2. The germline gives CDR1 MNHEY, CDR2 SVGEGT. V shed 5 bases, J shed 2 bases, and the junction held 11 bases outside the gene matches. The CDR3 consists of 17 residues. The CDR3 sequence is CASSLLGRATNTGELFF. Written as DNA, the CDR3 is TGTGCCAGCAGTCTCCTTGGGAGGGCGACCAACACCGGGGAGCTGTTTTTT.

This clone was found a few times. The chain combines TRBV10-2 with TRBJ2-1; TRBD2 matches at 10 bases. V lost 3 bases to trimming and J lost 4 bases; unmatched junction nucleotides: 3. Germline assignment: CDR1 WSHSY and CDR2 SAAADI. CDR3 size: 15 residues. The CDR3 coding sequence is TGCGCCAGCAGTGATCAGACTAGCGGGTACAATGAGCAGTTCTTC. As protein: CASSDQTSGYNEQFF.

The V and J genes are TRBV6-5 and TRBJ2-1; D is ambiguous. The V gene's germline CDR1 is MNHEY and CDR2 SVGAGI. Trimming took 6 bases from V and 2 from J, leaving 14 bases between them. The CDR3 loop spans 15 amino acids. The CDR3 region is CASRTPLGAYNEQFF. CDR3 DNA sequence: TGTGCCAGCAGAACCCCGTTGGGCGCCTACAATGAGCAGTTCTTC.

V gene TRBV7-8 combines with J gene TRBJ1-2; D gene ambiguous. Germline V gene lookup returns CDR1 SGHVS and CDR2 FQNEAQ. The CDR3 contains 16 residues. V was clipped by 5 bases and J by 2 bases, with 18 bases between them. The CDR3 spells CASSQTETSLNYGYTF. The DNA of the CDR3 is TGTGCCAGCAGCCAGACCGAGACATCACTCAACTATGGCTACACCTTC.

The CDR3, as DNA: TGTGCCAGCATGGGACTAGCGGGAGGAAGTACGCAGTATTTT. Translating it yields CASMGLAGGSTQYF. The chain employs TRBV27 and TRBJ2-3; 15 nucleotides align to TRBD2. The length of the CDR3 is 14 residues. V lost 7 bases and J lost 8; bases outside the gene matches: 4. Germline CDR1 and CDR2: MNHEY and SMNVEV (reference sequence).

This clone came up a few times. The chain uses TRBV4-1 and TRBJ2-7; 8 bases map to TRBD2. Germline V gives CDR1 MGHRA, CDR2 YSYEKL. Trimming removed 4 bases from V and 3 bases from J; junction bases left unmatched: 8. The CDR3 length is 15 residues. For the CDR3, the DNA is TGCGCCAGCAGCCGCGACACTAGCGGCTACTACGAGCAGTACTTC. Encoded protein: CASSRDTSGYYEQYF.

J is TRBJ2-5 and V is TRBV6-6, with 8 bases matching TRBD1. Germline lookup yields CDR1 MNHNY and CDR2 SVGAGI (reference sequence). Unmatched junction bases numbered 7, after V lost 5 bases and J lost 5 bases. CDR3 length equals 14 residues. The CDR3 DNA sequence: TGTGCCAGCAGTAGGACAGGGCGGCGGGAGACCCAGTACTTC. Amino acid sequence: CASSRTGRRETQYF.

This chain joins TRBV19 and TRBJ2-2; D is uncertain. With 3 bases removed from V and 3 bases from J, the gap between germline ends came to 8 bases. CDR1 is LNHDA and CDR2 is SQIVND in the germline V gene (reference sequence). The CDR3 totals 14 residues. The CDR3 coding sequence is TGTGCCAGTAGTATTTACAGAGACACCGGGGAGCTGTTTTTT. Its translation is CASSIYRDTGELFF.

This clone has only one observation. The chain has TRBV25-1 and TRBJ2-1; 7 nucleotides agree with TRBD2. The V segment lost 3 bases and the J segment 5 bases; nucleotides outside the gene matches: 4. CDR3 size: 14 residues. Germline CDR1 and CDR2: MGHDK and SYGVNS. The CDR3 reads CASSEAGDNNEQFF. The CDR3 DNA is TGTGCCAGCAGTGAGGCGGGAGACAACAATGAGCAGTTCTTC.

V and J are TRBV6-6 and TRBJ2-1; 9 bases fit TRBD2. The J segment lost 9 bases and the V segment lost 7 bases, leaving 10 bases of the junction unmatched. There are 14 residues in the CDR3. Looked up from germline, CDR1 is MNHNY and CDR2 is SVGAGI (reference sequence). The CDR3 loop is CASTLSGSSGEQFF. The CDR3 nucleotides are TGTGCCAGCACCCTTAGCGGGAGTTCTGGTGAGCAGTTCTTC.

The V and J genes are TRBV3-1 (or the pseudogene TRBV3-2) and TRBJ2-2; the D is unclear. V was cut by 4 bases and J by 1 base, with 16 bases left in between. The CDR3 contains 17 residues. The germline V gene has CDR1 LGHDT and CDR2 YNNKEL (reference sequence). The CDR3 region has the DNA TGTGCCAGCAGCCCGCTGCCCGCGGTAAGGAACACCGGGGAGCTGTTTTTT. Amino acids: CASSPLPAVRNTGELFF.

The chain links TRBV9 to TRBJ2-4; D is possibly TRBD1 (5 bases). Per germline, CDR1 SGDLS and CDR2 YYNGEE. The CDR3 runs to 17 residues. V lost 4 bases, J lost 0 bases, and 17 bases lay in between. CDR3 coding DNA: TGTGCCAGCAGCCCAAGCTCTGGCAGGGAAGCCAAAAACATTCAGTACTTC. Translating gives CASSPSSGREAKNIQYF. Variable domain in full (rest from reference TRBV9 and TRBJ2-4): DSGVTQTPKHLITATGQRVTLRCSPRSGDLSVYWYQQSLDQGLQFLIQYYNGEERAKGNILERFSAQQFPDLHSELNLSSLELGDSALYFCASSPSSGREAKNIQYFGAGTRLSVL.

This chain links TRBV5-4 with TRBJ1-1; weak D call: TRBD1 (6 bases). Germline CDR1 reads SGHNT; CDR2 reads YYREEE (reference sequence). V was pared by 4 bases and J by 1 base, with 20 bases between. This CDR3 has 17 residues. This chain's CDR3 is CASSPGAGAGKNTEAFF. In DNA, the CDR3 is TGTGCCAGCAGCCCAGGGGCGGGGGCAGGGAAGAACACTGAAGCTTTCTTT.

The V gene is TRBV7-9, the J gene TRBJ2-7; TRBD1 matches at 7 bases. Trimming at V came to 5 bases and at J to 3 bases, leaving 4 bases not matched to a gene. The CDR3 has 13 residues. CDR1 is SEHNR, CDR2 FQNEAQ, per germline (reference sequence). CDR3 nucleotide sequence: TGTGCCAGCAGCCGGGACAGCGGCTACGAGCAGTACTTC. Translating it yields CASSRDSGYEQYF.

The CDR3 reads CASSPQGMPYEQYF. The CDR3, as DNA: TGCGCCAGCAGCCCCCAGGGGATGCCCTACGAGCAGTACTTC. The chain links TRBV5-1 to TRBJ2-7; D might be TRBD1 (6 bases). V dropped 4 bases and J dropped 2 bases, with 13 bases sitting between them. CDR1 SGHRS and CDR2 YFSETQ come from the germline V gene. The CDR3 is 14 residues long.

CDR3: CASSPQTYSGNTIYF. The DNA for the CDR3 is TGCGCCAGCAGCCCCCAAACCTACTCTGGAAACACCATATATTTT. The rearrangement uses TRBV4-1 and TRBJ1-3; no reliable D call. The CDR3 contains 15 residues. With 4 bases removed from V and 0 bases from J, the gap between germline ends came to 10 bases. The germline CDR1 and CDR2 sequences are MGHRA and YSYEKL.